The source of this T cell receptor (beta chain) is a study of blood T cell repertoires in COVID-19. Overall study context: Acute and convalescent COVID-19 specimens originated in the United States, Italy and Spain. Nucleic acid was either cDNA or gDNA, and it came from T cells, B-cell-depleted T cells, or PBMCs.

V was trimmed by 5 bases and J by 5 bases, leaving 13 bases between them. The CDR3 runs 14 residues. From germline, CDR1 is SGHTA and CDR2 FQGNSA. Study processing details: Using reference gene primer amplification, nucleated cell counts were estimated. Generated by immunoSEQ multiplex PCR, the TCRdb table keeps only in-frame clones and is missing some. V, J and clone size are taken as reported in that table, and D and trimming were inferred from the DNA itself. The data contain about 170,000 clones, 80% to 85% of them singletons. The TCR sequence derives from a man in his 70s with active or convalescent COVID-19. The chain is built from TRBV7-2 and TRBJ1-5, with D uncertain. What was sequenced was peripheral blood. The CDR3 reads CASSLVGADQPQHF. CDR3 coding DNA: TGTGCCAGCAGCCTCGTGGGAGCCGATCAGCCCCAGCATTTT.